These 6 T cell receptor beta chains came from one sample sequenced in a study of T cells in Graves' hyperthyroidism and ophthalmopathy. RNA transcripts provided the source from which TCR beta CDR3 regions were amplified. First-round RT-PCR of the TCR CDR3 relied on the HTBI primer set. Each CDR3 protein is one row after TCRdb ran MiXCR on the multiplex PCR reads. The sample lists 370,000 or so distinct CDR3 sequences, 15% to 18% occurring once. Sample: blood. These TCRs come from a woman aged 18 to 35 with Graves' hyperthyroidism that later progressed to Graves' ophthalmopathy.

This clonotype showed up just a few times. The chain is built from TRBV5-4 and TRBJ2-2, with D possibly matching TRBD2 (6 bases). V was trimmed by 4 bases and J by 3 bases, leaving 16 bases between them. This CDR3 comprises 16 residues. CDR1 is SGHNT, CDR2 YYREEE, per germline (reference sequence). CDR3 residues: CASSPWGGIDTGELFF. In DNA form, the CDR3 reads TGTGCCAGCAGCCCCTGGGGCGGGATTGACACCGGGGAGCTGTTTTTT.

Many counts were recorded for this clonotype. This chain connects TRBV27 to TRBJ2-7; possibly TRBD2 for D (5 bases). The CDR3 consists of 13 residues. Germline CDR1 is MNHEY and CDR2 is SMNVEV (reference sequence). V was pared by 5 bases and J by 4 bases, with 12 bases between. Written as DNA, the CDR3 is TGTGCCAGCAGTCGGCCAGGAGGTTACGAGCAGTACTTC. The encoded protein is CASSRPGGYEQYF.

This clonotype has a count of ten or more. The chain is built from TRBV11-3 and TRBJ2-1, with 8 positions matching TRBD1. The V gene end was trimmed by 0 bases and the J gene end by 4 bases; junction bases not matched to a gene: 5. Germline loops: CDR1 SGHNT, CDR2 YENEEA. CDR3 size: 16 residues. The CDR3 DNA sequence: TGTGCCAGCAGCTTAGATTCGGGACAGGTGTACAATGAGCAGTTCTTC. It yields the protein CASSLDSGQVYNEQFF.

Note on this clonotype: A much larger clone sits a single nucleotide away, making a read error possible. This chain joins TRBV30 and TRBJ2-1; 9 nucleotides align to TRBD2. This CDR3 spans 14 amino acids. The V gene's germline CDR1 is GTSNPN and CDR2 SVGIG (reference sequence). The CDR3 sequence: CSLAISGSRDEQFF. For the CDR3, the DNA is TGTTCCTTAGCGATTAGCGGGAGTAGGGATGAGCAGTTCTTC.

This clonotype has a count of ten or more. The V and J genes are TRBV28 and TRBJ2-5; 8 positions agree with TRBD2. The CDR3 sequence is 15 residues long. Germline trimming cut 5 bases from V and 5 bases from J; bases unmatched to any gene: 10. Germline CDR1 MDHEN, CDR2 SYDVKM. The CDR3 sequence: CASSQMSGSGETQYF. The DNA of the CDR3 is TGTGCCAGCAGTCAGATGAGCGGGAGTGGTGAGACCCAGTACTTC.

The CDR3 DNA follows: TGTGCCAGTAGTGGATCAGCTAGCGGGAGTTACAATGAGCAGTTCTTC. This encodes CASSGSASGSYNEQFF. V gene TRBV19 combines with J gene TRBJ2-1, with 10 bases matching TRBD2. V gave up 5 bases and J gave up 4 bases; unmatched junction bases: 8. In germline, CDR1 is LNHDA, CDR2 SQIVND (reference sequence). The CDR3 is 16 residues long.